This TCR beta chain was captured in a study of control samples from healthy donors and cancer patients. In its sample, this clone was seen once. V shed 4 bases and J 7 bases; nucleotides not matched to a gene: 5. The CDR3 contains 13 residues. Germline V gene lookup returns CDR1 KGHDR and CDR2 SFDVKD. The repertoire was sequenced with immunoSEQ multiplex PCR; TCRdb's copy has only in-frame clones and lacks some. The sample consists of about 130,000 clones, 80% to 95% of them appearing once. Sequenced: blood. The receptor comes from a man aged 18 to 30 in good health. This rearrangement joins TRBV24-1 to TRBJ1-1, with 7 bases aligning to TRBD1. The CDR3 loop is CATSEEGDSEAFF. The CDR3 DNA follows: TGTGCCACCAGTGAGGAGGGGGACAGTGAAGCTTTCTTT.